These 28 T cell receptor beta chains share one sample of origin, sequenced in a study of shared T cell receptors in the human thymus. Libraries were prepared by immunoSEQ multiplex PCR; TCRdb keeps only in-frame clonotypes and omits some of them. Of 700,000 or so clones listed, over 75% are singletons. These data also featured in a second study, about human thymus T cells.

What was sequenced was thymocytes. The receptors were gathered from a girl less than two years old with a congenital heart defect.

The sample holds a few counts of this clone. The chain links TRBV5-1 to TRBJ1-6; D not certain. Trimming cost V 0 bases and J 9 bases, with 4 bases left between them. This CDR3 is 12 amino acids long. Germline V gene data show CDR1 as SGHRS and CDR2 as YFSETQ. DNA of the CDR3: TGCGCCAGCAGCTTGGGAGCTTCACCCCTCCACTTT. It is translated as CASSLGASPLHF.

The chain employs TRBV6-1 and TRBJ2-2; 10 nucleotides line up with TRBD1. Trimming at V came to 6 bases and at J to 5 bases, leaving 12 bases not matched to a gene. The CDR3 contains 17 residues. Germline V lookup: CDR1 MNHNS, CDR2 SASEGT. The CDR3 here is CASSERWGTGVTGELFF. The CDR3 bases are TGTGCCAGCAGCGAACGCTGGGGGACAGGGGTGACCGGGGAGCTGTTTTTT.

DNA of the CDR3: TGTGCCAGCAGAATATCGAACACTGAAGCTTTCTTT. Translating it yields CASRISNTEAFF. The gene calls are TRBV6-1 and TRBJ1-1; D not resolved. CDR1 and CDR2 from the germline V gene are MNHNS and SASEGT. The CDR3 consists of 12 residues. Trimming cost V 6 bases and J 1 base, with 6 bases left between them.

The V gene is TRBV28, the J gene TRBJ1-2; 7 nucleotides match TRBD1. CDR1 is MDHEN, CDR2 SYDVKM, per germline. This CDR3 comprises 12 residues. V lost 4 bases to trimming and J lost 8 bases; unmatched junction nucleotides: 4. The CDR3 sequence is CASSYRGRGYTF. CDR3 in DNA: TGTGCCAGCAGTTACAGGGGACGAGGCTACACCTTC.

J is TRBJ2-5 and V is TRBV7-9; a possible D gene is TRBD2 (7 bases). The ends were cut back, 11 bases at V and 5 bases at J, with 18 bases in the middle. The CDR3 sequence is 13 residues long. Germline V gene lookup returns CDR1 SEHNR and CDR2 FQNEAQ (reference sequence). The CDR3 reads CASAGAGTETQYF. CDR3 sequence (DNA): TGTGCCTCCGCGGGGGCGGGGACGGAGACCCAGTACTTC.

This clone was counted once. The rearrangement joins TRBV5-4 to TRBJ2-1; the D is unclear. The CDR3 is made up of 15 amino acids. The germline V and J ends were trimmed by 2 bases and 4 bases, with 13 bases remaining between them. The germline V gene encodes CDR1 SGHNT and CDR2 YYREEE (reference sequence). The CDR3 nucleotides read TGTGCCAGCAGCTTTGCACAGATACAGTACAATGAGCAGTTCTTC. It yields the protein CASSFAQIQYNEQFF.

The chain has TRBV5-1 and TRBJ2-7; 9 bases agree with TRBD1. This CDR3 is 17 amino acids long. Trimming cost V 0 bases and J 0 bases; bases outside gene matches: 7. The germline CDR1 and CDR2 sequences are SGHRS and YFSETQ. This CDR3 reads CASSLARTGVSSYEQYF. CDR3 in DNA: TGCGCCAGCAGCTTGGCGAGGACAGGGGTTAGCTCCTACGAGCAGTACTTC.

The CDR3 DNA sequence: TGTGCCAGTACCCGCGGGATGAACACTGAAGCTTTCTTT. This translates into CASTRGMNTEAFF. The chain combines TRBV19 with TRBJ1-1; D call uncertain. The germline gives CDR1 LNHDA, CDR2 SQIVND (reference sequence). The CDR3 consists of 13 residues. The V end lost 7 bases, the J end lost 0 bases, and 9 bases lay between the germline ends.

This clone was detected only a few times. CDR3 coding DNA: TGTGCCAGCAGCTTAGTTTCCCTTAGGGAGGAAAAACTGTTTTTT. Translating it yields CASSLVSLREEKLFF. The rearrangement uses TRBV11-2 and TRBJ1-4; D uncertain. Trimming took off 1 base at V and 8 bases at J, with 14 bases between the two ends. In germline, CDR1 is SGHAT, CDR2 FQNNGV. The CDR3 covers 15 residues.

This rearrangement joins TRBV18 to TRBJ2-7, with unresolved D. V lost 3 bases, J lost 0 bases, and 9 bases lay in between. The CDR3 runs 14 residues. Germline values: CDR1 KGHSH, CDR2 LQKENI. CDR3 DNA sequence: TGTGCCAGCTCACCCCCAGTGGCCTCCTACGAGCAGTACTTC. It yields the protein CASSPPVASYEQYF. Supplemented by reference TRBV18 and TRBJ2-7, the full variable domain reads NAGVMQNPRHLVRRRGQEARLRCSPMKGHSHVYWYRQLPEEGLKFMVYLQKENIIDESGMPKERFSAEFPKEGPSILRIQQVVRGDSAAYFCASSPPVASYEQYFGPGTRLTVT.

Remarks on this clone: The sample carries other DNA sequences with the same CDR3. V is TRBV6-5 and J is TRBJ1-5; D might be TRBD1 (5 bases). Germline lookup yields CDR1 MNHEY and CDR2 SVGAGI. V was cut by 8 bases and J by 6 bases, with 20 bases left in between. The CDR3 consists of 15 residues. CDR3 loop: CASSYNGGEGQPQHF. The DNA of the CDR3 is TGTGCCAGCTCCTACAATGGGGGGGAGGGTCAGCCCCAGCATTTT.

This rearrangement joins TRBV7-8 to TRBJ2-1, with 9 bases lining up with TRBD1. The length of the CDR3 is 21 residues. CDR1 is SGHVS and CDR2 is FQNEAQ in the germline V gene. V was pared by 4 bases and J by 8 bases, with 27 bases of the junction left unmatched. The CDR3 spells CASSCSAHRGRKTFRFDEQFF. The CDR3 DNA is TGTGCCAGCAGCTGCAGCGCACACAGGGGGCGTAAGACTTTTCGGTTCGATGAGCAGTTCTTC.

V and J are TRBV7-4 and TRBJ1-1, with 10 bases lining up with TRBD1. Trimming removed 5 bases from V and 0 bases from J; junction bases left unmatched: 6. CDR3 length equals 16 residues. In germline, CDR1 is SGHVT, CDR2 SQSDAQ. In DNA, the CDR3 is TGTGCCAGCAGCGGACAGGGGGGCCTTATGAACACTGAAGCTTTCTTT. This gives the protein CASSGQGGLMNTEAFF.

The chain combines TRBV7-3 with TRBJ2-3, with a tentative D call TRBD2 (6 bases). The CDR3 is 20 amino acids. V lost 0 bases to trimming and J lost 1 base, with 23 bases between them. Germline CDR1 reads SGHTA; CDR2 reads FQGTGA. CDR3: CASSLTSLARRSGGTDTQYF. CDR3 nucleotide sequence: TGTGCCAGCAGCTTAACCTCCCTAGCGCGCCGGAGTGGAGGCACAGATACGCAGTATTTT.

The CDR3 nucleotides read TGCGCCAGCAGCCAAGATCTTCACAGGTCTGGAAACACCATATATTTT. Residues: CASSQDLHRSGNTIYF. This rearrangement joins TRBV4-1 to TRBJ1-3, with D possibly matching TRBD1 (5 bases). This CDR3 is 16 amino acids long. V shed 0 bases and J shed 1 base, with 10 bases lying between them. Germline CDR1 MGHRA, CDR2 YSYEKL.

The chain employs TRBV4-1 and TRBJ1-6, with TRBD1 matching over 9 bases. This CDR3 is 16 amino acids long. CDR1 MGHRA and CDR2 YSYEKL come from the germline V gene. Germline trimming cut 5 bases from V and 9 bases from J; bases unmatched to any gene: 11. As DNA, the CDR3 is TGCGCCAGCAGCGAAATTCTCCGGGACAGGGTTTCACCCCTCCACTTT. As protein: CASSEILRDRVSPLHF.

J is TRBJ2-7 and V is TRBV14; tentatively, D is TRBD2 (6 bases). This CDR3 has 15 residues. Germline V gene lookup returns CDR1 SGHDN and CDR2 FVKESK. Trimming took 2 bases from V and 5 from J, leaving 16 bases between them. Here the CDR3 DNA reads TGTGCCAGCAGCCAATCGGGCGGGGTCCTCAACGAGCAGTACTTC. Translating it yields CASSQSGGVLNEQYF. The full variable domain, completed using reference TRBV14 and TRBJ2-7, is EAGVTQFPSHSVIEKGQTVTLRCDPISGHDNLYWYRRVMGKEIKFLLHFVKESKQDESGMPNNRFLAERTGGTYSTLKVQPAELEDSGVYFCASSQSGGVLNEQYFGPGTRLTVT.

The chain uses TRBV28 and TRBJ1-2; no definite D call. V lost 6 bases and J lost 6, with 23 bases in between. Germline-derived CDR1 and CDR2 are MDHEN and SYDVKM. The CDR3 runs 16 residues. CDR3 amino acids: CASRTRSVRSANGYTF. The CDR3 DNA reads TGTGCCAGCAGGACACGATCCGTGAGATCCGCTAATGGCTACACCTTC.

The sample holds a few counts of this clone. The chain has TRBV6-4 and TRBJ2-7; 7 nucleotides line up with TRBD1. Looked up from germline, CDR1 is MRHNA and CDR2 is SNTAGT. The junction had 7 bases not matched to a gene; V was cut back by 2 bases and J by 3 bases. This CDR3 region has 15 residues. Here the CDR3 reads CASSDGTELDYEQYF. CDR3 in DNA: TGTGCCAGCAGTGACGGGACAGAACTCGACTACGAGCAGTACTTC.

The chain is built from TRBV6-5 and TRBJ1-2; D might be TRBD1 (6 bases). CDR1 MNHEY and CDR2 SVGAGI come from the germline V gene. Trimming removed 5 bases at V and 7 bases at J, with 17 bases between. The CDR3 is made up of 14 amino acids. In nucleotides, the CDR3 is TGTGCCAGCAGTCGAGGGCTTCTCAGGGGTGGCTACACCTTC. This gives the protein CASSRGLLRGGYTF.

The CDR3 region has the DNA TGCGCCAGCAGCTTGGCCCCCAGCCCAGGAAGGAATAAAAATCTTAAACAAGAGACCCAGTACTTC. It encodes CASSLAPSPGRNKNLKQETQYF. The V gene is TRBV5-1, the J gene TRBJ2-5; D call uncertain. Germline V gene data show CDR1 as SGHRS and CDR2 as YFSETQ. The CDR3 totals 22 residues. V gave up 0 bases and J gave up 2 bases, with 32 bases separating them.

CDR3 coding DNA: TGTGCCAGCAGTCACGGGACAGGGGGCAAGTATGGCTACACCTTC. Translation: CASSHGTGGKYGYTF. The chain joins TRBV6-5 to TRBJ1-2, with 12 bases that match TRBD1. From germline, CDR1 is MNHEY and CDR2 SVGAGI. The V and J ends lost 5 bases and 5 bases, in that order; junction bases with no gene match: 6. This CDR3 is 15 amino acids long.

This clone was seen only a few times. This chain uses TRBV9 with TRBJ2-1; perhaps TRBD1 as D (5 bases). V was trimmed by 0 bases and J by 3 bases, leaving 16 bases between them. From germline, CDR1 is SGDLS and CDR2 YYNGEE. The CDR3 has 17 amino acids. The CDR3, as DNA: TGTGCCAGCAGCGTAGGAGTCCAGGGCGGTATCTACAATGAGCAGTTCTTC. Translating it yields CASSVGVQGGIYNEQFF.

The chain has TRBV4-3 and TRBJ1-6, with 7 positions matching TRBD1. Germline V gene lookup returns CDR1 LGHNA and CDR2 YSLEER. This CDR3 is 16 amino acids long. V shed 2 bases and J 5 bases; nucleotides not matched to a gene: 6. The CDR3 spells CASSQLPGQNNSPLHF. DNA of the CDR3: TGCGCCAGCAGCCAACTTCCGGGACAGAATAATTCACCCCTCCACTTT.

V and J are TRBV5-1 and TRBJ2-3; 7 nucleotides align to TRBD1. The CDR3 consists of 14 residues. Germline CDR1 SGHRS, CDR2 YFSETQ. V trimming: 0 bases; J trimming: 13 bases; junction bases outside the gene matches: 11. CDR3 protein: CASSLGQGMDREYF. CDR3 bases: TGCGCCAGCAGCTTGGGACAGGGCATGGACCGGGAGTATTTT.

The rearrangement joins TRBV4-1 to TRBJ2-3; no reliable D call. V lost 0 bases and J lost 4, with 17 bases in between. This CDR3 contains 17 residues. From germline, CDR1 is MGHRA and CDR2 YSYEKL. In nucleotides, the CDR3 is TGCGCCAGCAGCCAAGATGTTCGGAGAATAGTCGCAGATACGCAGTATTTT. Protein: CASSQDVRRIVADTQYF.

The rearrangement joins TRBV2 to TRBJ2-7; TRBD1 matches at 7 bases. The CDR3 is 16 amino acids. V gave up 3 bases and J gave up 2 bases; unmatched junction bases: 10. Germline-derived CDR1 and CDR2 are SNHLY and FYNNEI. CDR3 nucleotide sequence: TGTGCCAGCAGTGATCCCAGGGACAGATCAACCTACGAGCAGTACTTC. This sequence encodes CASSDPRDRSTYEQYF.

This clone was counted once. V and J are TRBV14 and TRBJ1-2; possible D gene TRBD1, 5 bases. CDR1 is SGHDN and CDR2 is FVKESK in the germline V gene. V was cut by 0 bases and J by 4 bases, with 12 bases left in between. The CDR3 is made up of 15 amino acids. The CDR3 nucleotides are TGTGCCAGCAGCCAAGAACGGGGGGGGACCTATGGCTACACCTTC. As protein: CASSQERGGTYGYTF.